One sample yielded the 12 T cell receptor beta chains listed below, sequenced in a study of radiotherapy plus CTLA-4 blockade in lung cancer. Using immunoSEQ multiplex PCR, the repertoire was profiled, and TCRdb retains in-frame clones only, with some absent. The data show under 95,000 clones, approximately 80% seen once. Sequenced material: peripheral blood, taken from a patient treated with radiotherapy plus ipilimumab. The receptors shown here come from a human donor with non-small cell lung cancer who had stable disease on radiotherapy plus ipilimumab.

This CDR3 is CASSLKAGGGGGELFF. In DNA, the CDR3 is TGTGCCAGCAGCTTAAAAGCGGGAGGAGGAGGCGGGGAGCTGTTTTTT. This sequence joins TRBV5-4 and TRBJ2-2, with 9 bases identical to TRBD2. Unmatched junction bases numbered 9, after V lost 2 bases and J lost 7 bases. The germline V gene encodes CDR1 SGHNT and CDR2 YYREEE (reference sequence). CDR3 length equals 16 residues.

V and J are TRBV5-1 and TRBJ2-2, with 13 bases fitting TRBD2. With V trimmed by 3 bases and J by 5 bases, 4 bases remained unmatched. Germline assignment: CDR1 SGHRS and CDR2 YFSETQ. The CDR3 length is 16 residues. The CDR3 here is CASSSTSGRRTGELFF. The CDR3 DNA reads TGCGCCAGCAGCTCGACTAGCGGGAGGAGGACCGGGGAGCTGTTTTTT.

The V call is TRBV6-5, the J call TRBJ2-5; D is uncertain. The CDR3 contains 14 residues. Trimming removed 0 bases from V and 5 bases from J, with 10 bases in between. Germline CDR1 MNHEY, CDR2 SVGAGI. In nucleotides, the CDR3 is TGTGCCAGCAGTTACTCGTTCGCTGCGGAGACCCAGTACTTC. It specifies CASSYSFAAETQYF.

The chain carries TRBV5-4 and TRBJ2-7; TRBD1 or TRBD2 may be the D gene (5 bases each). The V gene lost 4 bases and the J gene lost 3 bases, with 14 bases spanning the gap. Germline CDR1 is SGHNT and CDR2 is YYREEE (reference sequence). This CDR3 comprises 14 residues. The DNA of the CDR3 is TGTGCCAGCAGCACCCGGGACGTCCGCTACGAGCAGTACTTC. This translates into CASSTRDVRYEQYF.

With respect to this clone: An end of the junction differs from the germline gene, which may be a read error. V usage is TRBV5-1 and J usage is TRBJ2-3; possibly TRBD2 for D (7 bases). The CDR3 runs to 15 residues. Germline CDR1 reads SGHRS; CDR2 reads YFSETQ. The chain's CDR3 is CASTLTGGRADTQYF. Written as DNA, the CDR3 is TGCGCCAGCACCTTGACGGGGGGCAGGGCAGATACGCAGTATTTT.

The V and J genes are TRBV5-4 and TRBJ2-3, with D perhaps given as TRBD1 or TRBD2 (7 bases each). Trimming left V 1 base short and J 3 bases short, with 12 bases between. Germline V CDR1 and CDR2: SGHNT, YYREEE (reference sequence). CDR3 length: 15 residues. CDR3 region: CASSLSGTATDTQYF. In DNA form, the CDR3 reads TGTGCCAGCAGCTTGAGCGGGACAGCTACAGATACGCAGTATTTT.

The chain is built from TRBV7-7 and TRBJ1-1; TRBD1 might be the D (5 bases). The length of the CDR3 is 13 residues. V was clipped by 6 bases and J by 5 bases, with 13 bases between them. Per germline, CDR1 SSHAT and CDR2 FNYEAQ (reference sequence). CDR3 bases: TGTGCCAGCAGTCAAAGTAGGGGTACTGAAGCTTTCTTT. Protein: CASSQSRGTEAFF.

In DNA form, the CDR3 reads TGTGCCAGCAGTTTTAGGGTCTCGGGATCACCCCTCCACTTT. Its translation: CASSFRVSGSPLHF. This chain joins TRBV28 and TRBJ1-6; D unresolved. Germline V gives CDR1 MDHEN, CDR2 SYDVKM. V was shortened by 3 bases and J by 10 bases, with 13 bases between the two germline ends. There are 14 residues in the CDR3.

The V and J genes are TRBV19 and TRBJ2-3; D not resolved. This CDR3 spans 14 amino acids. Germline V gene lookup returns CDR1 LNHDA and CDR2 SQIVND (reference sequence). Trimming took 4 bases from V and 1 from J, leaving 9 bases between them. The CDR3 sequence is CASSRSARTDTQYF. The DNA of the CDR3 is TGTGCCAGTAGTAGGAGCGCCCGCACAGATACGCAGTATTTT.

The chain's CDR3 is CASSDSADPTDTQYF. The CDR3 DNA reads as TGTGCCAGCAGTGACTCCGCCGACCCGACAGATACGCAGTATTTT. V usage is TRBV2 and J usage is TRBJ2-3; D gene ambiguous. Germline V gene data show CDR1 as SNHLY and CDR2 as FYNNEI. Deletions cut 3 bases from V and 3 bases from J, with 13 bases between. This CDR3 region has 15 residues.

The chain uses TRBV6-6 and TRBJ1-1; tentative D call: TRBD1 (5 bases). This CDR3 comprises 12 residues. V shed 3 bases and J shed 6 bases, with 8 bases lying between them. In germline, CDR1 is MNHNY, CDR2 SVGAGI (reference sequence). CDR3 sequence reads: CASSYSGSEAFF. CDR3 DNA sequence: TGTGCCAGCAGTTATTCAGGGTCTGAAGCTTTCTTT.

This clone was counted between two and nine times. The V and J genes are TRBV7-2 and TRBJ2-1; D is ambiguous. Trimming removed 2 bases at V and 7 bases at J, with 9 bases between. The CDR3 runs to 13 residues. Germline V gene sequence: CDR1 SGHTA, CDR2 FQGNSA. CDR3: CASSLIRLNEQFF. In DNA, the CDR3 is TGTGCCAGCAGCTTAATCAGGTTGAATGAGCAGTTCTTC.